This entry lists 20 T cell receptor beta chains sequenced from one sample in a study of blood T cell repertoires in COVID-19. Sequencing used immunoSEQ multiplex PCR; TCRdb keeps in-frame clones, though not all of them. The repertoire holds 170,000 or so clones, with about 90% as singletons. Sequences were obtained from PBMCs or T cells enriched from blood (not recorded which). The receptor set was obtained from a woman younger than 35 who had recovered from COVID-19.

The chain links TRBV18 to TRBJ1-3; 7 bases are shared with TRBD1. The trim removed 4 bases at V and 0 bases at J, leaving 6 bases unmatched. CDR3 length: 16 residues. Germline CDR1 KGHSH, CDR2 LQKENI. The CDR3 is CASSLRQGDSGNTIYF. CDR3 sequence (DNA): TGTGCCAGCTCACTTCGCCAGGGGGACTCTGGAAACACCATATATTTT. Supplemented by reference TRBV18 and TRBJ1-3, the full variable domain reads NAGVMQNPRHLVRRRGQEARLRCSPMKGHSHVYWYRQLPEEGLKFMVYLQKENIIDESGMPKERFSAEFPKEGPSILRIQQVVRGDSAAYFCASSLRQGDSGNTIYFGEGSWLTVV.

The V call is TRBV6-5, the J call TRBJ2-1, with D perhaps matching TRBD2 (6 bases). Germline V gene data show CDR1 as MNHEY and CDR2 as SVGAGI. Trimming shortened V by 10 bases and J by 7 bases, and 23 bases separated the two germline ends. The CDR3 consists of 15 residues. CDR3 DNA: TGTGCCACCCTCCCTCTACCGGGAGTGGAAAATGAGCAGTTCTTC. It encodes CATLPLPGVENEQFF.

The chain carries TRBV4-2 and TRBJ1-4; 10 bases match TRBD1. Germline CDR1 reads LGHNA; CDR2 reads YNFKEQ. Trimming cost V 2 bases and J 8 bases; bases outside gene matches: 11. The CDR3 length is 17 residues. CDR3 bases: TGTGCCAGCAGCCAAAGGGGACAGGGGATCATTGCGGAAAAACTGTTTTTT. It specifies CASSQRGQGIIAEKLFF.

This chain joins TRBV28 and TRBJ2-2; perhaps TRBD1 as D (5 bases). Looked up from germline, CDR1 is MDHEN and CDR2 is SYDVKM. The CDR3 is 12 residues long. V was trimmed by 7 bases and J by 8 bases, leaving 11 bases between them. The CDR3 DNA reads TGTGCCAGCAACTTAGGGGCTGGGGAGCTGTTTTTT. Its translation is CASNLGAGELFF.

This clone was seen a single time. The genes are TRBV5-1 and TRBJ2-1, with D possibly being TRBD1 (6 bases). Trimming took 3 bases from V and 1 from J, leaving 8 bases between them. Germline V gene sequence: CDR1 SGHRS, CDR2 YFSETQ. The CDR3 totals 14 residues. The chain's CDR3 is CASSSTGSYNEQFF. CDR3 bases: TGCGCCAGCAGCTCGACAGGTTCCTACAATGAGCAGTTCTTC.

This clone was detected once. The chain is built from TRBV2 and TRBJ1-1; 8 bases fit TRBD1. CDR3 length: 13 residues. Germline V gene sequence: CDR1 SNHLY, CDR2 FYNNEI. Trimming took 10 bases from V and 1 from J; bases not matched to a gene: 5. DNA of the CDR3: TGTGCCAACCCTACAGGGGGGAACACTGAAGCTTTCTTT. This encodes CANPTGGNTEAFF. The full variable domain, in which reference TRBV2 and TRBJ1-1 provide the parts outside the CDR3, is EPEVTQTPSHQVTQMGQEVILRCVPISNHLYFYWYRQILGQKVEFLVSFYNNEISEKSEIFDDQFSVERPDGSNFTLKIRSTKLEDSAMYFCANPTGGNTEAFFGQGTRLTVV.

The J gene is TRBJ1-3, the V gene TRBV6-5; D unclear. Germline CDR1 is MNHEY and CDR2 is SVGAGI. V was clipped by 6 bases and J by 0 bases, with 12 bases between them. The CDR3 extends over 15 amino acids. The CDR3 DNA sequence: TGTGCCAGCAGCACGCGGGGAAGCTCTGGAAACACCATATATTTT. Amino acid sequence: CASSTRGSSGNTIYF.

This sequence joins TRBV7-8 and TRBJ1-2; 7 nucleotides agree with TRBD1. V dropped 4 bases and J dropped 1; count of bases not matched to a gene: 15. Germline lookup yields CDR1 SGHVS and CDR2 FQNEAQ. This CDR3 comprises 18 residues. The chain's CDR3 is CASSSPFGGQRNNYGYTF. The DNA for the CDR3 is TGTGCCAGCAGCTCCCCTTTTGGGGGACAGCGAAATAACTATGGCTACACCTTC.

The chain is built from TRBV11-2 and TRBJ1-3; possibly TRBD1 for D (6 bases). From germline, CDR1 is SGHAT and CDR2 FQNNGV. The V and J ends lost 1 base and 4 bases respectively, with 14 bases between them. The CDR3 is 16 residues long. Written as DNA, the CDR3 is TGTGCCAGCAGCTTAGCCCCCAGGGGATCAGGAAACACCATATATTTT. Translating gives CASSLAPRGSGNTIYF. Full variable domain (remainder filled in from reference TRBV11-2 and TRBJ1-3): EAGVAQSPRYKIIEKRQSVAFWCNPISGHATLYWYQQILGQGPKLLIQFQNNGVVDDSQLPKDRFSAERLKGVDSTLKIQPAKLEDSAVYLCASSLAPRGSGNTIYFGEGSWLTVV.

The V and J genes are TRBV18 and TRBJ1-4; D not certain. V was clipped by 6 bases and J by 3 bases, with 11 bases between them. The CDR3 sequence is 14 residues long. CDR1 and CDR2 (germline): KGHSH, LQKENI. CDR3 residues: CASSPRVANEKLFF. The CDR3 DNA sequence: TGTGCCAGCTCCCCGAGGGTCGCTAATGAAAAACTGTTTTTT.

The chain is built from TRBV4-3 and TRBJ1-1; D remains unclear. CDR3 length: 13 residues. Between the trimmed V and J ends, which lost 0 bases and 9 bases, there was a span of 11 bases. Germline V gene lookup returns CDR1 LGHNA and CDR2 YSLEER. The chain's CDR3 is CASSQESGFQAFF. CDR3 DNA sequence: TGCGCCAGCAGCCAAGAATCAGGTTTTCAAGCTTTCTTT.

This rearrangement joins TRBV29-1 to TRBJ2-3; TRBD2 might be the D (8 bases). The CDR3 has 13 amino acids. The germline gives CDR1 SQVTM, CDR2 ANQGSEA. Trimming left V 5 bases short and J 6 bases short, with 15 bases between. This CDR3 reads CSVREGATDTQYF. The DNA of the CDR3 is TGCAGCGTTCGGGAGGGGGCCACGGATACGCAGTATTTT.

The table lists this clone with a count of one. The rearrangement uses TRBV5-8 and TRBJ2-7; 8 bases map to TRBD2. Trimming removed 4 bases from V and 2 bases from J; junction bases left unmatched: 5. Germline CDR1 reads SGHTS; CDR2 reads YDEGEE. CDR3 length: 14 residues. The DNA of the CDR3 is TGTGCCAGCAGCCCCCCGGGACTAGCCTACGAGCAGTACTTC. Translated: CASSPPGLAYEQYF.

The sample holds one count of this clone. The gene calls are TRBV5-5 and TRBJ1-4; perhaps TRBD1 as D (6 bases). The germline V and J ends were trimmed by 0 bases and 5 bases, with 11 bases remaining between them. The CDR3 has 15 residues. CDR1 and CDR2 from the germline V gene are SGHKS and YYEKEE (reference sequence). The CDR3 sequence: CASSLGQVMNEKLFF. In DNA, the CDR3 is TGTGCCAGCAGCTTGGGACAGGTGATGAATGAAAAACTGTTTTTT.

This chain links TRBV3-1 (or the pseudogene TRBV3-2) with TRBJ2-3; D is possibly TRBD1 (6 bases). Trimming pared 0 bases from V and 0 bases from J, leaving 13 bases between. The germline V gene has CDR1 LGHDT and CDR2 YNNKEL (reference sequence). The CDR3 covers 17 residues. CDR3 in amino acids: CASSQDVGDNSTDTQYF. DNA for the CDR3: TGTGCCAGCAGCCAAGACGTGGGGGACAATAGCACAGATACGCAGTATTTT.

This chain links TRBV11-2 with TRBJ2-1, with TRBD2 as a possible D gene (6 bases). The CDR3 runs to 11 residues. The germline gives CDR1 SGHAT, CDR2 FQNNGV. V shed 5 bases and J shed 15 bases, with 14 bases lying between them. CDR3 sequence reads: CASSAGQIRFF. CDR3 DNA: TGTGCCAGCAGCGCGGGGCAAATTCGGTTCTTC.

This chain links TRBV19 with TRBJ2-5; 8 nucleotides align to TRBD2. Germline-derived CDR1 and CDR2 are LNHDA and SQIVND (reference sequence). The CDR3 is 14 amino acids. After removal of 3 bases from V and 5 bases from J, the junction contained 5 bases not matched to a gene. CDR3 in amino acids: CASSMLGGGETQYF. CDR3 DNA sequence: TGTGCCAGTAGTATGTTGGGCGGGGGGGAGACCCAGTACTTC.

The genes are TRBV15 and TRBJ2-7; 11 bases match TRBD2. V was pared by 3 bases and J by 2 bases, with 12 bases of the junction left unmatched. The CDR3 runs to 18 residues. Per the germline V gene, CDR1 is LNHNV and CDR2 is YYDKDF (reference sequence). The CDR3 loop reads CATSRGHGTSGDPYEQYF. The CDR3, as DNA: TGTGCCACCAGCAGGGGACATGGGACTAGCGGCGACCCCTACGAGCAGTACTTC.

This sequence joins TRBV10-3 and TRBJ1-2; D may be TRBD1 (5 bases). The CDR3 consists of 12 residues. Trimming took 4 bases from V and 4 from J, leaving 7 bases between them. In germline, CDR1 is ENHRY, CDR2 SYGVKD. As DNA, the CDR3 is TGTGCCATCAGTGGTGACAGCTATGGCTACACCTTC. It encodes CAISGDSYGYTF.

V and J are TRBV5-1 and TRBJ2-7, with D tentatively TRBD1 (5 bases). Germline V gene lookup returns CDR1 SGHRS and CDR2 YFSETQ. The CDR3 extends over 15 amino acids. Trimming left V 6 bases short and J 2 bases short, with 18 bases between. The DNA of the CDR3 is TGCGCCAGCACATACAGGACCTCTACGACCTACGAGCAGTACTTC. It codes for CASTYRTSTTYEQYF. Full variable domain (rest looked up from reference TRBV5-1 and TRBJ2-7): KAGVTQTPRYLIKTRGQQVTLSCSPISGHRSVSWYQQTPGQGLQFLFEYFSETQRNKGNFPGRFSGRQFSNSRSEMNVSTLELGDSALYLCASTYRTSTTYEQYFGPGTRLTVT.